This T cell receptor (beta chain) was retrieved from a study of OX40 agonist ivuxolimab in advanced cancers. Whole-study context: Prior therapy, whether anti-PD-1, anti-PD-L1 or anti-CTLA-4, was allowed, and roughly 40% had some.

General study points: Low normalized T-cell clonal expansion was additionally recorded for some nonresponders. Clonal expansion was seen in CD4+ and CD8+ blood T cells by week 6 at 0.1 to 3.0 mg/kg.

Sequencing was performed with immunoSEQ multiplex PCR; in TCRdb, only in-frame clones are kept and a portion is missing. In the table there are about 28,000 clones, about 88% of which are singletons. Germline V gene sequence: CDR1 SGHVS, CDR2 FQNEAQ. The CDR3 is made up of 17 amino acids. V trimming: 4 bases; J trimming: 0 bases; junction bases outside the gene matches: 6. As concerns this clone: What it binds is unknown.

This receptor was identified in an adult with an advanced solid tumor such as melanoma, head and neck, liver or kidney cancer. The chain couples TRBV7-8 to TRBJ2-6, with 7 bases identical to TRBD2. Material: CD4+ or CD8+ T cells sorted from blood, obtained in a trial of the OX40 agonist ivuxolimab. For the CDR3, the DNA is TGTGCCAGCAGCTATAGCGGGCCCGTCTCTGGGGCCAACGTCCTGACTTTC. It codes for CASSYSGPVSGANVLTF.